The next 27 T cell receptor beta chains were all read from a single sample in a study of tumor and adjacent non-tumor tissue in lung cancer. RNA was extracted from bulk tissue without any cell sorting. TCRbeta libraries were built with three rounds of nested PCR, modified from ARM-PCR. MiXCR, applied by TCRdb to the multiplex PCR reads, yields one record per CDR3 protein. The sample shows some 74,000 distinct CDR3 sequences, approximately 72% of them seen only once. Input material: lung tumor tissue. These receptors were taken from a woman between 40 and 50 years old with non-small cell lung cancer.

A word on this clonotype: One end of the junction does not line up with germline, which may come from a read error. The CDR3: CSGGRNAGDLFF. CDR3 DNA: TGCAGCGGGGGCCGGAATGCCGGGGACCTGTTTTTT. This chain uses TRBV29-1 with TRBJ2-2; D tentatively reads TRBD1 or TRBD2 (5 bases each). CDR3 size: 12 residues. Germline V CDR1 and CDR2: SQVTM, ANQGSEA.

Of note for this clonotype: A read error may account for a junction end that differs from germline. This chain joins TRBV20-1 and TRBJ2-5; TRBD1 is a possible D gene (6 bases). The V gene's germline CDR1 is DFQATT and CDR2 SNEGSKA (reference sequence). This CDR3 is built from 13 residues. This CDR3 is CSARWTDQETLYF. The CDR3 DNA reads as TGCAGTGCTAGGTGGACAGATCAAGAGACCCTGTACTTC.

This clonotype was found once. V gene TRBV18 combines with J gene TRBJ1-1; unclear D gene. Germline V gives CDR1 KGHSH, CDR2 LQKENI. The length of the CDR3 is 14 residues. V was trimmed by 2 bases and J by 1 base, leaving 8 bases between them. The CDR3 sequence: CASSPVSRNTEAFF. DNA for the CDR3: TGTGCCAGCTCACCAGTTTCCAGGAACACTGAAGCTTTCTTT.

Only a few counts were recorded for this clonotype. The rearrangement links TRBV6-2 or TRBV6-3 to TRBJ2-7; D gene unclear. Per germline, CDR1 MNHEY and CDR2 SVGEGT. The V end lost 6 bases, the J end lost 4 bases, and 25 bases lay between the germline ends. The CDR3 is 17 residues long. Here the CDR3 DNA reads TGTGCCAGCAGGGATCTGTGGGATCTTGATTTCACATACGAGCAGTACTTC. This sequence encodes CASRDLWDLDFTYEQYF.

This clonotype showed up just once. J is TRBJ2-7 and V is TRBV6-6, with D uncertain. This CDR3 spans 15 amino acids. Germline CDR1 reads MNHNY; CDR2 reads SVGAGI (reference sequence). Trimming removed 6 bases from V and 3 bases from J, with 18 bases in between. The CDR3 DNA follows: TGTGCCAGCAGCCTAGGCCCACGGGCCTACTACGAGCAGTACTTC. It encodes CASSLGPRAYYEQYF.

This clonotype has a handful of counts. Given a much more abundant clone one base away, this may be a read error. The chain combines TRBV10-3 with TRBJ1-3, with D unresolved. Germline CDR1 ENHRY, CDR2 SYGVKD. The CDR3 is 14 residues long. The chain's CDR3 is CTIGRDPSGNTIYF. CDR3 nucleotide sequence: TGTACCATCGGACGGGATCCTTCTGGAAACACCATATATTTT.

This clonotype came up many times. This sequence joins TRBV28 and TRBJ2-7; D is ambiguous. V was shortened by 10 bases and J by 4 bases, with 23 bases between the two germline ends. Germline CDR1 and CDR2: MDHEN and SYDVKM. The CDR3 extends over 15 amino acids. The CDR3 spells CATETAHGRRYEQYF. In DNA, the CDR3 is TGTGCCACTGAGACTGCACACGGACGGCGTTACGAGCAGTACTTC.

This clonotype was recorded many times. The rearrangement uses TRBV30 and TRBJ2-1; maybe TRBD2 (6 bases). Trimming left V 2 bases short and J 10 bases short, with 15 bases between. In germline, CDR1 is GTSNPN, CDR2 SVGIG (reference sequence). This CDR3 is built from 13 residues. In DNA, the CDR3 is TGTGCCTGGAGTCCCACTAGCATCCGGGAGCAGTTCTTC. Protein product: CAWSPTSIREQFF.

Remarks on this clonotype: Given a much more abundant clone one base away, this may be a read error. J is TRBJ2-7 and V is TRBV28; 9 bases fit TRBD1. The CDR3 totals 17 residues. Germline values: CDR1 MDHEN, CDR2 SYDVKM. V was pared by 7 bases and J by 3 bases, with 16 bases of the junction left unmatched. CDR3 region: CASISTIGTGPFYEQYF. DNA for the CDR3: TGTGCCAGCATTTCGACCATTGGGACAGGGCCCTTCTACGAGCAGTACTTC.

Note on this clonotype: Just one base apart from a much larger clone, this may be a read error. The final CDR3 position lacks the conserved phenylalanine or tryptophan, pointing to a likely read error. The chain joins TRBV30 to TRBJ1-1, with a possible D match to TRBD1 (5 bases). V was shortened by 0 bases and J by 4 bases, with 9 bases between the two germline ends. The CDR3 consists of 13 residues. Per the germline V gene, CDR1 is GTSNPN and CDR2 is SVGIG (reference sequence). The CDR3 loop reads CAWSVLGPTEAFL. The CDR3 DNA reads as TGTGCCTGGAGTGTACTGGGGCCCACTGAAGCTTTCCTT.

Points on this clonotype: Being one base from a much bigger clone, this may be a read error. The chain couples TRBV20-1 to TRBJ2-7; TRBD1 might be the D (6 bases). Germline V gene data show CDR1 as DFQATT and CDR2 as SNEGSKA (reference sequence). The CDR3 has 14 residues. CDR3 amino acids: CSAWDTSSSYEKYF. The CDR3 nucleotides read TGCAGTGCTTGGGACACTTCAAGCTCCTACGAGAAGTACTTC.

A note on this clonotype: As the CDR3 is not closed by the conserved phenylalanine or tryptophan, this likely results from a read error. This sequence joins TRBV6-6 and TRBJ2-5; 13 bases match TRBD2. The CDR3 length is 17 residues. V lost 2 bases to trimming and J lost 4 bases; unmatched junction nucleotides: 7. Germline V gene data show CDR1 as MNHNY and CDR2 as SVGAGI (reference sequence). The DNA for the CDR3 is TGTGCCAGCAGTTACGGGGGACTAGCGGGGAGAAGAGAGACCCAGTACTCC. Encoded protein: CASSYGGLAGRRETQYS.

CDR3 in amino acids: CAWRPSGTGSVIAFF. The CDR3 nucleotides are TGTGCCTGGAGACCCTCCGGGACAGGGAGTGTTATAGCTTTCTTT. The chain employs TRBV30 and TRBJ1-1; 9 bases fit TRBD1. The CDR3 totals 15 residues. Germline CDR1 GTSNPN, CDR2 SVGIG (reference sequence). V dropped 3 bases and J dropped 10; count of bases not matched to a gene: 15.

As concerns this clonotype: No conserved phenylalanine or tryptophan is present at the end of the CDR3, so a read error is the likely explanation. The gene calls are TRBV11-2 and TRBJ2-1; 10 bases are shared with TRBD2. Germline values: CDR1 SGHAT, CDR2 FQNNGV. V lost 4 bases, J lost 7 bases, and 4 bases stayed unmatched. CDR3 size: 14 residues. The CDR3 loop is CASSWTSGQNEQFL. The CDR3 nucleotides read TGTGCCAGCAGCTGGACTAGCGGACAGAATGAGCAGTTCCTC.

In its sample, this clonotype was seen many times. V is TRBV5-1 and J is TRBJ2-6, with D possibly being TRBD2 (5 bases). Trimming left V 6 bases short and J 3 bases short, with 13 bases between. The CDR3 is 15 residues long. Germline lookup yields CDR1 SGHRS and CDR2 YFSETQ. The CDR3 loop reads CASKEDVSGANVLTF. CDR3 DNA: TGCGCCAGCAAGGAGGATGTCAGTGGGGCCAACGTCCTGACTTTC.

Regarding this clonotype: At one end the junction does not follow the germline gene, possibly because of a read error. This chain uses TRBV29-1 with TRBJ2-3; no definite D call. CDR1 is SQVTM, CDR2 ANQGSEA, per germline. This CDR3 comprises 12 residues. The CDR3 nucleotides read TGCAGCGTTGTGTGGTATTGGGATACCCAGTATTTT. This gives the protein CSVVWYWDTQYF.

About this clonotype: A junction boundary mismatches the germline segment, possibly from a read error. V and J are TRBV29-1 and TRBJ2-6, with D perhaps matching TRBD1 or TRBD2 (6 bases each). There are 15 residues in the CDR3. Per germline, CDR1 SQVTM and CDR2 ANQGSEA. The CDR3 DNA reads TGCAGGGTTGATTCCGGGGGCTCTGGGCTCAACGTCCTGACTTTC. It translates to CRVDSGGSGLNVLTF. Complete variable domain (other parts from reference TRBV29-1 and TRBJ2-6): SAVISQKPSRDICQRGTSLTIQCQVDSQVTMMFWYRQQPGQSLTLIATANQGSEATYESGFVIDKFPISRPNLTFSTLTVSNMSPEDSSIYLCRVDSGGSGLNVLTFGAGSRLTVL.

Details on this clonotype: Since a much larger clone is just one base distant, this may be a read error. This chain connects TRBV7-9 to TRBJ1-6; 8 bases align to TRBD1. CDR1 is SEHNR and CDR2 is FQNEAQ in the germline V gene (reference sequence). V lost 6 bases, J lost 8 bases, and 9 bases stayed unmatched. There are 15 residues in the CDR3. CDR3 sequence (DNA): TGTGCCAGCAGACTACAGGGGGAAGTAGATTCACCCCTCCACTTT. It yields the protein CASRLQGEVDSPLHF. The full variable domain, completed using reference TRBV7-9 and TRBJ1-6, is DTGVSQNPRHKITKRGQNVTFRCDPISEHNRLYWYRQTLGQGPEFLTYFQNEAQLEKSRLLSDRFSAERPKGSFSTLEIQRTEQGDSAMYLCASRLQGEVDSPLHFGNGTRLTVT.

The rearrangement links TRBV28 to TRBJ2-7; no clear D. This CDR3 spans 14 amino acids. V was shortened by 5 bases and J by 2 bases, with 13 bases between the two germline ends. The germline gives CDR1 MDHEN, CDR2 SYDVKM. CDR3 DNA: TGTGCCAGCAGTATTCAGGACGGTCCCTACGAGCAGTACTTC. It translates to CASSIQDGPYEQYF. Filled out from reference TRBV28 and TRBJ2-7, the complete variable domain reads DVKVTQSSRYLVKRTGEKVFLECVQDMDHENMFWYRQDPGLGLRLIYFSYDVKMKEKGDIPEGYSVSREKKERFSLILESASTNQTSMYLCASSIQDGPYEQYFGPGTRLTVT.

V usage is TRBV2 and J usage is TRBJ1-2; D uncertain. Trimming removed 8 bases at V and 8 bases at J, with 21 bases between. The CDR3 runs to 14 residues. Germline V gene lookup returns CDR1 SNHLY and CDR2 FYNNEI. CDR3 residues: CASPKSLEPGGYTF. The CDR3, as DNA: TGTGCCAGCCCTAAGAGCCTAGAACCCGGGGGCTACACCTTC.

The chain is built from TRBV4-1 and TRBJ2-5; D is undetermined. From germline, CDR1 is MGHRA and CDR2 YSYEKL. This CDR3 region has 14 residues. CDR3 in amino acids: CVRSQVRGWETQYF. The CDR3 DNA reads as TGCGTCAGGAGCCAAGTACGTGGGTGGGAGACCCAGTACTTC.

V gene TRBV10-3 combines with J gene TRBJ1-1; D perhaps matches TRBD1 (5 bases). The CDR3 has 13 residues. Germline V gives CDR1 ENHRY, CDR2 SYGVKD. CDR3 sequence: CVSLWSEGTEAFF. The CDR3 DNA is TGTGTCTCCCTCTGGTCCGAGGGGACTGAAGCTTTCTTT.

Turning to this clonotype: This may arise from a read error, as a much more abundant clone is one base away. The chain recombines TRBV28 with TRBJ1-2; TRBD1 might be the D (5 bases). The CDR3 is 14 residues long. V gave up 6 bases and J gave up 10 bases, with 21 bases separating them. Germline V gene sequence: CDR1 MDHEN, CDR2 SYDVKM. CDR3 in amino acids: CASRTQRQRLSYTF. The CDR3 DNA sequence: TGTGCCAGCAGGACCCAGAGACAGCGTTTATCCTACACCTTC.

This clonotype was seen more than once but under ten times. This chain connects TRBV7-9 to TRBJ2-5; 7 nucleotides align to TRBD1. The CDR3 spans 15 residues. CDR1 and CDR2 from the germline V gene are SEHNR and FQNEAQ (reference sequence). The V gene end was trimmed by 5 bases and the J gene end by 4 bases; junction bases not matched to a gene: 10. The CDR3 nucleotides are TGTGCCAGCAGCCCCCCGACAGGGAGAGGAGAGACCCAGTACTTC. Protein product: CASSPPTGRGETQYF.

Points on this clonotype: One junction end does not reproduce the germline sequence, and a read error may be involved. The chain couples TRBV11-2 to TRBJ2-4; TRBD1 might be the D (6 bases). This CDR3 region has 16 residues. Per germline, CDR1 SGHAT and CDR2 FQNNGV. CDR3 residues: CDSSISGQLAKNIKYF. CDR3 in DNA: TGTGACAGCAGCATATCCGGACAGCTAGCCAAAAACATTAAGTACTTC.

Worth noting for this clonotype: At one of its ends the junction is not consistent with the germline gene, which may arise from a read error. The chain employs TRBV11-2 and TRBJ2-3; 8 bases match TRBD2. Germline CDR1 and CDR2: SGHAT and FQNNGV. This CDR3 is 15 amino acids long. DNA for the CDR3: TGTGCCATCAGCTTAAGCGGGAGTAACACAGATACGCAGTATTTT. It codes for CAISLSGSNTDTQYF.

The genes are TRBV11-2 and TRBJ2-7, with D perhaps matching TRBD1 (5 bases). Per the germline V gene, CDR1 is SGHAT and CDR2 is FQNNGV. The CDR3 covers 16 residues. V was trimmed by 5 bases and J by 10 bases, leaving 27 bases between them. DNA of the CDR3: TGTGCCAGCAGCCCCCTCGGTGGGCAGGGCTACTACAAACAGTACTTC. It translates to CASSPLGGQGYYKQYF.